These T cell receptor beta chains were read from a single sample in a study of CD8 T cells in Susac syndrome. From the immunoSEQ multiplex PCR reads, TCRdb called clonotypes with MiXCR, one entry per CDR3 protein. The sample records 150,000 to 200,000 distinct CDR3 sequences, 90% to 95% being singletons. The source material was CD4+ T cells from PBMCs. These receptors came from a human donor in good health. Both conserved end residues are part of each CDR3. D genes are given only for firm matches. The size field is filled for only some rows; it gives once, few, many or a size class.

TRBV20-1	.	TRBD1	TRBJ2-7	CSPWTGDEQYF	TGCAGTCCGTGGACAGGGGATGAGCAGTACTTC
TRBV27	.	.	TRBJ2-6	CASSLEGSGANVLTF	TGTGCCAGCAGTTTGGAGGGCTCTGGGGCCAACGTCCTGACTTTC
TRBV24-1	.	TRBD1	TRBJ2-1	CATRRTGGMNEQFF	TGTGCCACCAGGAGGACAGGGGGCATGAATGAGCAGTTCTTC
TRBV6-2/TRBV6-3	once	TRBD1	TRBJ2-7	CASKDRVYEQYF	TGTGCCAGCAAGGACAGGGTCTACGAGCAGTACTTC
TRBV15	.	.	TRBJ2-7	CATSREDAYEQYF	TGTGCCACCAGCAGAGAAGACGCCTACGAGCAGTACTTC
TRBV7-9	.	.	TRBJ2-7	CASSAVRDKRWYEQYF	TGTGCCAGCAGCGCAGTCAGGGATAAACGTTGGTACGAGCAGTACTTC
TRBV20-1	.	.	TRBJ1-4	CSAPGGGFNEKLFF	TGCAGTGCGCCCGGAGGGGGGTTTAATGAAAAACTGTTTTTT
TRBV2	.	TRBD1	TRBJ2-3	CASSPMTGGSTDTQYF	TGTGCCAGCAGCCCTATGACAGGGGGTAGCACAGATACGCAGTATTTT
TRBV7-2	.	TRBD2	TRBJ2-1	CASSPSGTSDYNEQFF	TGTGCCAGCAGCCCCTCCGGGACTAGCGACTACAATGAGCAGTTCTTC
TRBV7-3	.	.	TRBJ2-1	CASSSYVDNEQFF	TGTGCCAGCAGCTCCTATGTAGACAATGAGCAGTTCTTC
TRBV28	.	.	TRBJ1-1	CASGVGSGTEAFF	TGTGCCAGCGGAGTTGGGTCCGGAACTGAAGCTTTCTTT
TRBV12-3/TRBV12-4	.	.	TRBJ1-1	CASSFRTVWSGTFF	TGTGCCAGCAGTTTTAGGACAGTTTGGTCAGGAACTTTCTTT
TRBV28	.	.	TRBJ2-5	CASSRGPQETQYF	TGTGCCAGCAGTCGGGGGCCCCAAGAGACCCAGTACTTC
TRBV20-1	.	TRBD2	TRBJ2-1	CSAPLLAGGKSSYNEQFF	TGCAGTGCTCCACTACTAGCGGGGGGGAAGAGCTCCTACAATGAGCAGTTCTTC
TRBV6-4	.	.	TRBJ2-1	CASSREMRGHNEQFF	TGTGCCAGCAGTAGGGAGATGCGGGGGCACAATGAGCAGTTCTTC
TRBV24-1	.	TRBD2	TRBJ2-5	CATSAPGGGVETQYF	TGTGCCACCAGTGCCCCCGGGGGGGGCGTTGAGACCCAGTACTTC
TRBV4-3	once	.	TRBJ2-2	CASSQEAKGAGELFF	TGCGCCAGCAGCCAAGAGGCTAAGGGGGCCGGGGAGCTGTTTTTT
TRBV30	.	TRBD1	TRBJ1-2	CAWSPGGDPYTF	TGTGCCTGGAGCCCAGGGGGAGACCCCTACACCTTC
TRBV23-1	.	.	TRBJ2-1	CASSQVDLTYNEQFF	TGCGCCAGCAGTCAAGTCGACCTAACCTACAATGAGCAGTTCTTC
TRBV14	.	.	TRBJ1-6	CASSQGVAPLHF	TGTGCCAGCAGCCAAGGTGTAGCACCCCTCCACTTT
TRBV29-1	.	.	TRBJ2-7	CSVQTYYEQYF	TGCAGCGTGCAGACCTACTACGAGCAGTACTTC
TRBV28	.	.	TRBJ2-5	CASSSPLAGTETQYF	TGTGCCAGCAGTTCACCCTTAGCAGGGACGGAGACCCAGTACTTC
TRBV27	.	.	TRBJ2-2	CASSPRVTITGELFF	TGTGCCAGCAGTCCCCGGGTTACAATCACCGGGGAGCTGTTTTTT
TRBV18	.	.	TRBJ2-5	CASSSGVETQYF	TGTGCCAGCTCTTCGGGGGTGGAGACCCAGTACTTC
TRBV5-6	.	.	TRBJ2-5	CASSLLRSAQYF	TGTGCCAGCAGCTTGCTACGCTCGGCCCAGTACTTC
TRBV29-1	.	.	TRBJ2-5	CSVGGGGPETQYF	TGCAGCGTTGGCGGAGGGGGCCCAGAGACCCAGTACTTC
TRBV29-1	.	.	TRBJ1-1	CSVSANTEAFF	TGCAGCGTTTCCGCGAACACTGAAGCTTTCTTT
TRBV6-2/TRBV6-3	.	.	TRBJ2-1	CASKKAGPRGNEQFF	TGTGCCAGCAAGAAAGCGGGCCCTCGGGGGAATGAGCAGTTCTTC
TRBV7-8	once	.	TRBJ1-5	CASSSNRIEQPQHF	TGTGCCAGCAGCTCAAACAGGATAGAGCAGCCCCAGCATTTT
TRBV2	.	TRBD2	TRBJ2-4	CASSEAWLAGGIQYF	TGTGCCAGCAGTGAAGCGTGGCTAGCGGGGGGCATTCAGTACTTC
TRBV7-8	.	TRBD1	TRBJ2-5	CASNPSRGQGLPNQYF	TGTGCCAGCAACCCAAGTAGGGGACAGGGACTCCCCAACCAGTACTTC
TRBV9	few	.	TRBJ1-1	CASSPGPNTEAFF	TGTGCCAGCAGCCCCGGTCCGAACACTGAAGCTTTCTTT
TRBV20-1	.	.	TRBJ2-1	CSAISQVRGSNYNEQFF	TGCAGTGCCATAAGCCAGGTTCGGGGGAGTAATTACAATGAGCAGTTCTTC
TRBV6-2/TRBV6-3	.	TRBD1	TRBJ2-1	CASSSGHRDRANEQFF	TGTGCCAGCAGTTCAGGGCACCGGGACAGGGCCAATGAGCAGTTCTTC
TRBV29-1	.	TRBD1	TRBJ2-4	CSGSKQGAMDIQYF	TGCAGCGGATCGAAACAGGGGGCGATGGACATTCAGTACTTC
TRBV6-5	.	.	TRBJ1-5	CASSYQADQPQHF	TGTGCCAGCAGTTACCAGGCCGATCAGCCCCAGCATTTT
TRBV30	.	TRBD2	TRBJ2-1	CAWGVFGRYNEQFF	TGTGCCTGGGGGGTCTTCGGGAGGTACAATGAGCAGTTCTTC
TRBV5-6	.	TRBD1	TRBJ1-2	CASSIQGRINYGYTF	TGTGCCAGCAGCATACAGGGGCGGATTAACTATGGCTACACCTTC
TRBV2	.	.	TRBJ2-7	CASSDIWGGEQYF	TGTGCCAGCAGTGATATTTGGGGCGGCGAGCAGTACTTC
TRBV20-1	once	.	TRBJ2-5	CSATGTFQETQYF	TGCAGTGCCACCGGGACCTTCCAAGAGACCCAGTACTTC
TRBV27	.	.	TRBJ1-2	CASSSRTDNYGYTF	TGTGCCAGCAGTTCCCGGACAGATAACTATGGCTACACCTTC
TRBV9	.	.	TRBJ2-3	CASSPQGFTQYF	TGTGCCAGCAGCCCCCAGGGGTTCACGCAGTATTTT
TRBV12-3/TRBV12-4	.	.	TRBJ2-7	CASSRVGEQYF	TGTGCCAGCAGTAGGGTGGGCGAGCAGTACTTC
TRBV12-3/TRBV12-4	.	TRBD1	TRBJ1-2	CASSSTGRGSNYGYTF	TGTGCCAGCAGTTCGACAGGGAGGGGGTCTAACTATGGCTACACCTTC